The rows below give T cell receptor beta chains drawn from one sample of a study of blood T cell repertoires in COVID-19. Profiling relied on immunoSEQ multiplex PCR, and the TCRdb table lists in-frame clones only, not all of them. Among 190,000 or so clones listed, 70% to 90% were seen once. The sequenced material came from peripheral blood. The receptors were sampled from an elderly woman with acute or convalescent COVID-19. The CDR3 runs from the conserved cysteine through the conserved F or W. A D gene is named only where the DNA matches it firmly. Size values are once, few and many counts, or a class for expanded clones, and some rows have none.

d_call	v_call	j_call	clone_size	cdr3_aa	cdr3_nt
.	TRBV7-3	TRBJ1-1	few	CASSLGPLNTEAFF	TGTGCCAGCAGCCTGGGGCCGTTGAACACTGAAGCTTTCTTT
TRBD2	TRBV29-1	TRBJ2-1	.	CSVGRVPYNEQFF	TGTTCCGTGGGGAGGGTACCCTACAATGAGCAGTTCTTC
.	TRBV19	TRBJ1-4	.	CASSIPRQTNEKLFF	TGTGCCAGTAGTATCCCGCGGCAGACTAATGAAAAACTGTTTTTT
TRBD1	TRBV11-3	TRBJ1-5	.	CASNLTRDSSSQGNQPQHF	TGTGCCAGCAACTTAACCCGGGACAGCTCCAGTCAGGGCAATCAGCCCCAGCATTTT
.	TRBV4-1	TRBJ2-6	.	CASSQALRGSGANVLTF	TGCGCCAGCAGCCAAGCTCTTAGGGGCTCTGGGGCCAACGTCCTGACTTTC
TRBD1	TRBV5-1	TRBJ1-1	.	CASSSQGAVGTEAFF	TGCGCCAGCAGCTCCCAGGGGGCAGTGGGAACTGAAGCTTTCTTT
.	TRBV30	TRBJ2-1	.	CAWSSADYSYNEQFF	TGTGCCTGGAGTTCCGCAGATTACTCCTACAATGAGCAGTTCTTC
.	TRBV11-2	TRBJ1-5	.	CASSQGDNQPQHF	TGTGCCAGCAGTCAGGGTGACAATCAGCCCCAGCATTTT
.	TRBV7-2	TRBJ1-1	once	CASSLAGALYTEAFF	TGTGCCAGCAGCTTAGCGGGGGCTCTGTACACTGAAGCTTTCTTT
TRBD2	TRBV5-6	TRBJ2-3	.	CASSSRRGGRAGTDTQYF	TGTGCCAGCAGCTCCCGGCGGGGCGGGAGGGCCGGCACAGATACGCAGTATTTT
.	TRBV24-1	TRBJ2-7	once	CATSGRRGDRDEQYF	TGTGCCACCAGTGGGAGGCGAGGAGACCGGGACGAGCAGTACTTC
TRBD2	TRBV29-1	TRBJ2-1	.	CSASTPGTIRRGNEQFF	TGCAGCGCCTCTACTCCGGGGACTATCAGGAGGGGCAATGAGCAGTTCTTC
.	TRBV6-5	TRBJ1-6	.	CASKRSQANSPLHF	TGTGCCAGCAAAAGATCCCAAGCTAACTCACCCCTCCACTTT
.	TRBV11-2	TRBJ1-2	.	CASTREGTVLYGYTF	TGTGCCAGCACCCGGGAGGGGACCGTCCTCTATGGCTACACCTTC
.	TRBV14	TRBJ2-1	.	CASSQVRGAPYNEQFF	TGTGCCAGCAGCCAAGTTCGCGGGGCCCCCTACAATGAGCAGTTCTTC
.	TRBV7-8	TRBJ2-7	.	CASTASFAASYEQYF	TGTGCCAGCACCGCTAGCTTCGCGGCTTCCTACGAGCAGTACTTC
.	TRBV18	TRBJ1-1	once	CASSPTMLEVNTEAFF	TGTGCCAGCTCACCCACTATGTTGGAGGTAAACACTGAAGCTTTCTTT
TRBD2	TRBV18	TRBJ2-5	.	CASSGGYQETQYF	TGTGCCAGCTCCGGGGGGTACCAAGAGACCCAGTACTTC
.	TRBV18	TRBJ1-1	.	CASSPGLMNTEAFF	TGTGCCAGCTCACCGGGGCTTATGAACACTGAAGCTTTCTTT
.	TRBV18	TRBJ1-6	.	CASSPAGSSYNSPLHF	TGTGCCAGCTCACCGGCGGGGAGCTCCTATAATTCACCCCTCCACTTT
.	TRBV5-1	TRBJ2-7	.	CASSQRTAGAYYEQYF	TGCGCCAGCAGCCAACGGACGGCAGGGGCCTATTACGAGCAGTACTTC
.	TRBV6-2/TRBV6-3	TRBJ2-7	.	CASSLYLQGEQYF	TGTGCCAGCAGCCTATACCTACAGGGCGAGCAGTACTTC
.	TRBV9	TRBJ1-3	many	CASSVASGAGNTIYF	TGTGCCAGCAGCGTAGCATCGGGGGCTGGAAACACCATATATTTT
TRBD1	TRBV7-2	TRBJ1-1	.	CASRTGVQNTEAFF	TGTGCCAGCAGGACAGGGGTTCAGAACACTGAAGCTTTCTTT
.	TRBV6-1	TRBJ1-2	.	CASSEDRYYGYTF	TGTGCCAGCAGTGAAGACAGGTACTATGGCTACACCTTC
TRBD2	TRBV19	TRBJ2-1	.	CASAFGGRNEQFF	TGTGCCAGCGCGTTCGGGGGGAGGAATGAGCAGTTCTTC
TRBD1	TRBV19	TRBJ1-2	.	CASSSRGNYGYTF	TGTGCCAGTAGTAGCAGGGGGAACTATGGCTACACCTTC
TRBD1	TRBV6-5	TRBJ1-4	.	CASSSEPGTVNEKLFF	TGTGCCAGCAGTTCCGAGCCCGGGACAGTTAATGAAAAACTGTTTTTT
.	TRBV2	TRBJ1-5	.	CASSTTGGRSQPQHF	TGTGCCAGCAGTACGACAGGAGGCCGAAGTCAGCCCCAGCATTTT
.	TRBV30	TRBJ1-2	.	CAWSELRNTF	TGTGCCTGGAGTGAACTAAGGAACACCTTC
TRBD1	TRBV28	TRBJ2-1	.	CASSPSTGVYNEQFF	TGTGCCAGCAGTCCATCGACAGGGGTTTACAATGAGCAGTTCTTC
TRBD1	TRBV11-2	TRBJ1-3	.	CASSKGQISGNTIYF	TGTGCCAGCAGCAAGGGACAGATCTCTGGAAACACCATATATTTT
.	TRBV3-1/TRBV3-2	TRBJ1-6	once	CASSQARQHNSPLHF	TGTGCCAGCAGCCAAGCGCGGCAGCATAATTCACCCCTCCACTTT
.	TRBV20-1	TRBJ1-5	few	CSASSPGQPQHF	TGCAGTGCTAGTAGCCCGGGGCAGCCCCAGCATTTT
TRBD2	TRBV6-2/TRBV6-3	TRBJ2-7	.	CASSYSPSGGSFSYEQYF	TGTGCCAGCAGTTACTCGCCTAGCGGGGGGTCTTTTTCCTACGAGCAGTACTTC
.	TRBV7-7	TRBJ2-7	.	CASSPWQGSHEQYF	TGTGCCAGCAGCCCTTGGCAGGGCTCCCACGAGCAGTACTTC
.	TRBV7-9	TRBJ1-4	.	CASSQDSSPNEKLFF	TGTGCCAGCAGCCAAGACAGCTCCCCTAATGAAAAACTGTTTTTT
TRBD1	TRBV5-5	TRBJ1-2	.	CASSLDRGNYGYTF	TGTGCCAGCAGCTTGGACAGGGGGAACTATGGCTACACCTTC
.	TRBV27	TRBJ2-7	once	CAARGGNHEQYF	TGTGCAGCGAGGGGGGGGAACCACGAGCAGTACTTC
.	TRBV9	TRBJ1-2	.	CASSVGGRSLTTF	TGTGCCAGCAGCGTAGGAGGCCGGTCTCTTACCACCTTC
.	TRBV6-5	TRBJ2-7	.	CATRRKGAYEQYF	TGTGCCACCCGTCGTAAGGGGGCCTACGAGCAGTACTTC
TRBD1	TRBV6-1	TRBJ2-7	.	CASSEDRGYEQYF	TGTGCCAGCAGTGAAGACAGGGGCTACGAGCAGTACTTC
TRBD1	TRBV3-1/TRBV3-2	TRBJ1-6	.	CASSQWTGESPLHF	TGTGCCAGCAGCCAGTGGACAGGGGAGTCACCCCTCCACTTT
.	TRBV11-2	TRBJ2-5	.	CASSPPEGRGTQYF	TGTGCCAGCAGCCCCCCAGAGGGGCGGGGGACCCAGTACTTC
.	TRBV3-1/TRBV3-2	TRBJ1-2	.	CASSPRLARGVYGYTF	TGTGCCAGCAGCCCCCGCTTGGCCAGGGGTGTCTATGGCTACACCTTC
.	TRBV25-1	TRBJ1-2	.	CASSSRGADGYTF	TGTGCCAGCTCCAGCCGAGGTGCCGATGGCTACACCTTC
TRBD1	TRBV20-1	TRBJ2-7	.	CSASSDRGLDEQYF	TGCAGTGCTAGTTCGGACAGGGGGCTGGACGAGCAGTACTTC
.	TRBV29-1	TRBJ2-3	once	CSVPSSGTDTQYF	TGCAGCGTGCCATCGAGTGGCACAGATACGCAGTATTTT
TRBD1	TRBV5-1	TRBJ2-1	.	CASSLRSTGANEQFF	TGCGCCAGCAGCTTGCGCTCCACAGGGGCCAATGAGCAGTTCTTC
TRBD1	TRBV5-1	TRBJ1-1	.	CASRGQGTEAFF	TGCGCCAGCAGGGGACAGGGGACTGAAGCTTTCTTT
.	TRBV19	TRBJ2-6	.	CASWTGTTSGVSGANVLTF	TGTGCCAGCTGGACCGGGACCACCTCAGGGGTCTCTGGGGCCAACGTCCTGACTTTC